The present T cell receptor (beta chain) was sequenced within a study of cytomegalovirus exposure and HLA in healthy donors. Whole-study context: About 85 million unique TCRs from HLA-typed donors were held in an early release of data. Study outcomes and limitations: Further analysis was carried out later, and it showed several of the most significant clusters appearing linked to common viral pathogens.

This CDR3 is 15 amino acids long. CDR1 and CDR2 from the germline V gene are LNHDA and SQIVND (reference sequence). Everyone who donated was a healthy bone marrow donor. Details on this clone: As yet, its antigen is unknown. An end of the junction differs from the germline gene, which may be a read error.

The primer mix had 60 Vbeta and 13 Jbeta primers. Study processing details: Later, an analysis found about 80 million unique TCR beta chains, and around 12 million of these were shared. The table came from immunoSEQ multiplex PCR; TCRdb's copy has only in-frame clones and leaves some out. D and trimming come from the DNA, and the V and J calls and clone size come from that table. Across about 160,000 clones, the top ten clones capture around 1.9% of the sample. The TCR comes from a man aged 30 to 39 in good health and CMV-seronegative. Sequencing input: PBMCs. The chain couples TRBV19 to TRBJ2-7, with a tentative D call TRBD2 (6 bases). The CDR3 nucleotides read TGTGCCAGTAGTATTTCGGTGTCGGCGGGACCCGTGATTTTCTTC. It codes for CASSISVSAGPVIFF.